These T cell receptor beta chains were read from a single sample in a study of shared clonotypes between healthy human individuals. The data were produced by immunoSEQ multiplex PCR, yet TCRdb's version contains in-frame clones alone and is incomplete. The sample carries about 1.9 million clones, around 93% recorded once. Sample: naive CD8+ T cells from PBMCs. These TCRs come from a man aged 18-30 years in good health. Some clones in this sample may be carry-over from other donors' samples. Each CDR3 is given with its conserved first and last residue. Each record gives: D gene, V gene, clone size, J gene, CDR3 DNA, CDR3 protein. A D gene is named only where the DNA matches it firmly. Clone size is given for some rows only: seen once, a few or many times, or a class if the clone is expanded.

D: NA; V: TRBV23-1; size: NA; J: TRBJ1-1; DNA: TGCGCCAGCAGTCAATCCAGGTTAACGAACACTGAAGCTTTCTTT; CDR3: CASSQSRLTNTEAFF
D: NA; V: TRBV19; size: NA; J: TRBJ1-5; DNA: TGTGCCAGTAGTATCCGGGACCATAATCAGCCCCAGCATTTT; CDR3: CASSIRDHNQPQHF
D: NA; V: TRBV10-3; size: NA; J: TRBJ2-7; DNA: TGTGCCATCAGTTCCGGGATCGAGCAGTACTTC; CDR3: CAISSGIEQYF
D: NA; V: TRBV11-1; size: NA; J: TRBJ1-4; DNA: TGTGCCAGCAGCTTTGCGGAAGAAAAACTGTTTTTT; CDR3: CASSFAEEKLFF
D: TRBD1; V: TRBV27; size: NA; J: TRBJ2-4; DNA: TGTGCCAGCAGTTCACCGGACAGGCGGACGTACTTC; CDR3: CASSSPDRRTYF
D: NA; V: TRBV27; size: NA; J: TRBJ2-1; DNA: TGTGCCAGCAGTTTGGGGAGGAATGAGCAGTTCTTC; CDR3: CASSLGRNEQFF
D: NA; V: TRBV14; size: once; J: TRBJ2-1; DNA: TGTGCCAGCATGGCCCCGAGGGAAAGCTCCTACAATGAGCAGTTCTTC; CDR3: CASMAPRESSYNEQFF
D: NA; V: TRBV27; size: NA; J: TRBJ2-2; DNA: TGTGCCAGCAGGCCCGTGGGGAACACCGGGGAGCTGTTTTTT; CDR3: CASRPVGNTGELFF
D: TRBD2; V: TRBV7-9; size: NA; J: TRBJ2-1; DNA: TGTGCCAGCAGCTTAGCCTTAGCGGGAGGGCCTCGGAATGAGCAGTTCTTC; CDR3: CASSLALAGGPRNEQFF
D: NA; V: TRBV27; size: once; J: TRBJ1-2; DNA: TGTGCCAGCAGCACAACGCCGGGGGGAGTCGGCTACACCTTC; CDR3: CASSTTPGGVGYTF
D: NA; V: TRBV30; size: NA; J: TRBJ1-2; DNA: TGTGCCTGGAGTGTCCCCCCCGTGGTGACAGCCCAACATTTATTTAACTATGGCTACACCTTC; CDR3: CAWSVPPVVTAQHLFNYGYTF
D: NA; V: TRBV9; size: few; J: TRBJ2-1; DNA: TGTGCCAGCAGTGGAGACGGGGCCTCCTACAATGAGCAGTTCTTC; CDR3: CASSGDGASYNEQFF
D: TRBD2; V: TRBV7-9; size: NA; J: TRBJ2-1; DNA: TGTGCCAGCAGCTCAAAACTAGCGGGGTACAATGAGCAGTTCTTC; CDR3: CASSSKLAGYNEQFF
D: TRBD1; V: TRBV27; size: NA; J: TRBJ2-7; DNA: TGTGCCAGCAGTAGGACAGGGAATTTGTACGAGCAGTACTTC; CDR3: CASSRTGNLYEQYF
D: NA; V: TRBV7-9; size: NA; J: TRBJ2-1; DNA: TGTGCCAGCAGCTTTGCAGTGGTCCCAGGGCAGTTCTTC; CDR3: CASSFAVVPGQFF
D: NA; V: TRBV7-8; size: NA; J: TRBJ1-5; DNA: TGTGCCAGCAGCTTGGGGGGTGCTCGACCCCAGCATTTT; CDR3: CASSLGGARPQHF
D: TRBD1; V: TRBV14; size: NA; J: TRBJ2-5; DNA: TGTGCCAGCAGCCAAGTACAGGGGGCAGAGACCCAGTACTTC; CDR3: CASSQVQGAETQYF
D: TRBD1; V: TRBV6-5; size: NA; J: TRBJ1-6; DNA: TGTGCCAGCAGCCCGACAGGGCAAGGTCCACCCCTCCACTTT; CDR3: CASSPTGQGPPLHF
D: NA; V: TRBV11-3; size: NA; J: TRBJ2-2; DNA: TGTGCCAGCAGGCAACGGGGGGCCGATTCGGCCGGGGAGCTGTTTTTT; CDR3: CASRQRGADSAGELFF
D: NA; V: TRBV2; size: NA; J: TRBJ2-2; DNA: TGTGCCAGCAGTGATAAAGGGGTTGCTACCGGGGAGCTGTTTTTT; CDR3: CASSDKGVATGELFF
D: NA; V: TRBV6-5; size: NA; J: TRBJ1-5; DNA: TGTGCCAGCTCTTGGAGTAAGGATCAGCCCCAGCATTTT; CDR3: CASSWSKDQPQHF
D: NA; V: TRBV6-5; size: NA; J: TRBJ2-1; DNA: TGTGCCAGCAGTTACTACGAGGACTCCTACAATGAGCAGTTCTTC; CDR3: CASSYYEDSYNEQFF
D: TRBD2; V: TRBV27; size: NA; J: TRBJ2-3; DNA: TGTGCCAGCAGTTTCGGACTAGCGGGAGTTGGACTCACAGATACGCAGTATTTT; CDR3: CASSFGLAGVGLTDTQYF
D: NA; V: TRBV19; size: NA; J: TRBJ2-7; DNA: TGTGCCAGTAGTATCACAGGCTCTTCCTACGAGCAGTACTTC; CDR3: CASSITGSSYEQYF
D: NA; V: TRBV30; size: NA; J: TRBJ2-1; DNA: TGTGCCTGGCATCCGGTAGCTGACAATGAGCAGTTCTTC; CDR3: CAWHPVADNEQFF
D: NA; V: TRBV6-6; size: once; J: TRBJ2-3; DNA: TGTGCCAGCAGTTACTCGATGGGGGCATCGGATACGCAGTATTTT; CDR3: CASSYSMGASDTQYF
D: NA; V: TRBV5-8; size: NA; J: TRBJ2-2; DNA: TGTGCCAGCAGCCCGCTAACAGGGGAGGACACCGGGGAGCTGTTTTTT; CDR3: CASSPLTGEDTGELFF
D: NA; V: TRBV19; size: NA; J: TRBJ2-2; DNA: TGTGCCAGTAACCCCGGGCCTACTCCCGGGGAGCTGTTTTTT; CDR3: CASNPGPTPGELFF
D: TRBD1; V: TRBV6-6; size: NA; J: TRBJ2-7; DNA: TGTGCCAGCAGCTGGGACAGGCGCTACGAGCAGTACTTC; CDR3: CASSWDRRYEQYF
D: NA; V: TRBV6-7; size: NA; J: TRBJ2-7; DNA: TGTGCCAGTGTAGCTATCTACGAGCAGTACTTC; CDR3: CASVAIYEQYF
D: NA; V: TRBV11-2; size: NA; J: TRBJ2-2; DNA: TGTGCCAGCAGCGCCTTTGTAGGGGGCACCGGGGAGCTGTTTTTT; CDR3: CASSAFVGGTGELFF
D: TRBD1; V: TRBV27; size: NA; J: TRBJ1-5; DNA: TGTGCCAGCGCGAGGGGACAGTTACAGCCCCAGCATTTT; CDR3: CASARGQLQPQHF
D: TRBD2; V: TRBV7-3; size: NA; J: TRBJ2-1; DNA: TGTGCCAGCAGCTTCGGGACTAGCCCAAACAATGAGCAGTTCTTC; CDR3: CASSFGTSPNNEQFF
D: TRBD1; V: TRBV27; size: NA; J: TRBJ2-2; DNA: TGTGCCAGCAGTCCCCACAGGGGCGATTTGAACACCGGGGAGCTGTTTTTT; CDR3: CASSPHRGDLNTGELFF
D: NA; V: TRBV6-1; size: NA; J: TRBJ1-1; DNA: TGTGCCAGCAGGGGGAGGCAGTACACTGAAGCTTTCTTT; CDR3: CASRGRQYTEAFF
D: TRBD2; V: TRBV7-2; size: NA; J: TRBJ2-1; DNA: TGTGCCAGCAGCTCGCTAGCGGGAGGGTCCGGGGAGCAGTTCTTC; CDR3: CASSSLAGGSGEQFF
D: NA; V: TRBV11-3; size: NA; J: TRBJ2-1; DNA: TGTGCCAGCAGCCCGGGGATAGGGGGTCCCAATGAGCAGTTCTTC; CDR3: CASSPGIGGPNEQFF
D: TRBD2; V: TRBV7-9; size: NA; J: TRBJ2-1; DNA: TGTGCCAGCAGCTTAGCAGGGACTAGCGGGAGGCCCCTATACAATGAGCAGTTCTTC; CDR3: CASSLAGTSGRPLYNEQFF
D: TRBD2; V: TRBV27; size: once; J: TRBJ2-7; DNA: TGTGCCAGCAGTTTGACTAGCGGGTTCTCCTACGAGCAGTACTTC; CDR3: CASSLTSGFSYEQYF
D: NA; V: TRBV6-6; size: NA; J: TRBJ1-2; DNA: TGTGCCAGCAGTCAACCCGGGACCCTAGCTAACTATGGCTACACCTTC; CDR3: CASSQPGTLANYGYTF
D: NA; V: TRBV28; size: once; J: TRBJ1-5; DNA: TGTGCCAGCAGTTTGAGGATATATAGCAATCAGCCCCAGCATTTT; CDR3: CASSLRIYSNQPQHF
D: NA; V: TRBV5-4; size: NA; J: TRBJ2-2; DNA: TGTGCCAGCAGCTTGAAACGAGGCGGGGAGCTGTTTTTT; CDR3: CASSLKRGGELFF
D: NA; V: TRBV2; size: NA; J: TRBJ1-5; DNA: TGTGCCAGCAGTAGAAGATCTCCGCAGCCCCAGCATTTT; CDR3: CASSRRSPQPQHF
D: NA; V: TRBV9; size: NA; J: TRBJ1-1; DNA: TGTGCCAGCAGCCCCCAGAGTCGGGGGGGAGGAAATGAAGCTTTCTTT; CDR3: CASSPQSRGGGNEAFF
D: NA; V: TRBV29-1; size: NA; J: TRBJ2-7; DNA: TGCAGCGTCCTGGGGGGCGAGACCTACGAGCAGTACTTC; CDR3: CSVLGGETYEQYF
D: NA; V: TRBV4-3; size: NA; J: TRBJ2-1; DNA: TGCGCCAGCAGCCAAGGGGGGCCTGTGAATGAGCAGTTCTTC; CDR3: CASSQGGPVNEQFF
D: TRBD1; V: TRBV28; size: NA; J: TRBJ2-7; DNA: TGTGCCAGCAGTTTGTTTGACAGGGTCTACGAGCAGTACTTC; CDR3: CASSLFDRVYEQYF
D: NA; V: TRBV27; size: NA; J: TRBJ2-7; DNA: TGTGCCAGCAGTCCCCGGGCGGGGTCCTACGAGCAGTACTTC; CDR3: CASSPRAGSYEQYF
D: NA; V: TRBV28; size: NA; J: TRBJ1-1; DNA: TGTGCCAGCAGGTCCGAGAGTGAAGCTTTCTTT; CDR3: CASRSESEAFF
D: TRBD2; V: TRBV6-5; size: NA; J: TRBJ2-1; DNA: TGTGCCACCCAGGGACTAGCACGCAATGAGCAGTTCTTC; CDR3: CATQGLARNEQFF
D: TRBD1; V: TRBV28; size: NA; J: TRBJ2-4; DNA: TGTGCCAGCAGCCTCCCCCGGGACAGGGGAGACAAAAACATTCAGTACTTC; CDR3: CASSLPRDRGDKNIQYF
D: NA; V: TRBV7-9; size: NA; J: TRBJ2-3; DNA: TGTGCCAGCAGCTTACCCCCTACGCAGTATTTT; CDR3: CASSLPPTQYF
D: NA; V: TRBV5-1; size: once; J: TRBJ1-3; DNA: TGCGCCAGCAGCTTGGGTCCTCATCGGACGGATAATACTTACTCTGGAAACACCATATATTTT; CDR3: CASSLGPHRTDNTYSGNTIYF
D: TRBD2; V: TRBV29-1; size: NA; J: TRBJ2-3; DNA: TGCAGCGTTGATCGCGGGAGTTTAAGCACAGATACGCAGTATTTT; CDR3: CSVDRGSLSTDTQYF
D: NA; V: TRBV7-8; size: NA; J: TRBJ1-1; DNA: TGTGCCAGCAGCTTAGTTCTCGAGGGCATGAACACTGAAGCTTTCTTT; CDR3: CASSLVLEGMNTEAFF
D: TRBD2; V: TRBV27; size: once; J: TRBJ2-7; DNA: TGTGCCAGCAGACTAGCGGGAGTATCCCACGAGCAGTACTTC; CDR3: CASRLAGVSHEQYF